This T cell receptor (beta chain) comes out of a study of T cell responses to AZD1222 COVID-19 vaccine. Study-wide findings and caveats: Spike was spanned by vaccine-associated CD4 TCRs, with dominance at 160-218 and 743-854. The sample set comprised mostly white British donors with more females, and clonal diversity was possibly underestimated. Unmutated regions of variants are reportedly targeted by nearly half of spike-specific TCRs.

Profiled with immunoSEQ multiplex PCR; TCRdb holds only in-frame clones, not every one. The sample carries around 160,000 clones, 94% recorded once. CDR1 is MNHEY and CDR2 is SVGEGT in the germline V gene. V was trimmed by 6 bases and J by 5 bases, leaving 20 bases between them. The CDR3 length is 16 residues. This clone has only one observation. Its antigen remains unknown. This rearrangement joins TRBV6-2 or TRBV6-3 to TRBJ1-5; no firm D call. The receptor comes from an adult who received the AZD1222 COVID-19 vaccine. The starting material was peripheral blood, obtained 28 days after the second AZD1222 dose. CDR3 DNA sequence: TGTGCCAGCAGCCACGGTGTAGGAAAAGGGTATCAGCCCCAGCATTTT. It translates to CASSHGVGKGYQPQHF.